These T cell receptor beta chains were read from a single sample in a study of CD8 T cells in Susac syndrome. TCRdb ran MiXCR on the immunoSEQ multiplex PCR reads and lists one entry per CDR3 protein. The sample contains over 100,000 distinct CDR3 sequences, 96% of which appear only once. Sample: CD4+ T cells from PBMCs. These receptors were collected from a human donor with Susac syndrome. The CDR3 runs from the conserved cysteine through the conserved F or W. Fields, in order: clone size, J gene, D gene, V gene, CDR3 protein, CDR3 DNA. D genes are given only for firm matches. Clone size is given for some rows only: seen once, a few or many times, or a class if the clone is expanded.

>NA|TRBJ1-1|NA|TRBV6-2/TRBV6-3
CASSRGFTVAEAFF
TGTGCCAGCAGTAGAGGGTTCACAGTGGCTGAAGCTTTCTTT
>NA|TRBJ2-3|TRBD2|TRBV29-1
CSSPGLANPDTQYF
TGCAGCTCCCCCGGACTAGCAAATCCAGATACGCAGTATTTT
>NA|TRBJ1-1|TRBD1|TRBV18
CASSPIRDRGSEAFF
TGTGCCAGCTCACCAATTCGGGACAGGGGCTCTGAAGCTTTCTTT
>NA|TRBJ1-2|NA|TRBV28
CATTTNNYGYTF
TGTGCCACCACAACGAACAACTATGGCTACACCTTC
>NA|TRBJ2-2|TRBD2|TRBV11-2
CASSLYGAGQNTGELFF
TGTGCCAGCAGTCTATACGGAGCGGGGCAGAACACCGGGGAGCTGTTTTTT
>NA|TRBJ2-5|TRBD2|TRBV3-1
CASSRNLAGVETQYF
TGTGCCAGCAGCCGCAATCTAGCGGGAGTAGAGACCCAGTACTTC
>NA|TRBJ2-7|TRBD2|TRBV27
CASSFPGRSSEQYF
TGTGCCAGCAGTTTCCCCGGGAGGTCGAGCGAGCAGTACTTC
>NA|TRBJ1-4|NA|TRBV30
CAWSVRGRNEKLFF
TGTGCCTGGAGTGTTCGGGGAAGGAATGAAAAACTGTTTTTT
>NA|TRBJ2-1|TRBD2|TRBV27
CASRMSGRGNNEQFF
TGTGCCAGCAGGATGAGCGGGAGAGGGAACAATGAGCAGTTCTTC
>NA|TRBJ2-3|NA|TRBV18
CASSLDDTDTQYF
TGTGCCAGCTCCTTGGACGACACAGATACGCAGTATTTT
>NA|TRBJ2-1|TRBD2|TRBV28
CASSSLGLAAYNEQFF
TGTGCCAGCAGTTCCCTAGGACTAGCGGCCTACAATGAGCAGTTCTTC
>NA|TRBJ2-3|TRBD1|TRBV20-1
CSASGGQGSPDTQYF
TGCAGTGCTAGTGGAGGACAGGGGAGCCCAGATACGCAGTATTTT
>once|TRBJ1-2|NA|TRBV20-1
CSARDQTGRNYGYTF
TGCAGTGCTAGAGATCAGACAGGTCGTAACTATGGCTACACCTTC
>few|TRBJ1-2|NA|TRBV30
CAWSVTANYGYTF
TGTGCCTGGAGTGTAACAGCTAACTATGGCTACACCTTC
>NA|TRBJ2-7|NA|TRBV29-1
CSVVDRSSYEQYF
TGCAGCGTTGTGGACCGCAGCTCCTACGAGCAGTACTTC
>NA|TRBJ1-4|TRBD1|TRBV29-1
CSVWTGSTEKLFF
TGCAGCGTGTGGACAGGGAGTACTGAAAAACTGTTTTTT
>NA|TRBJ2-1|TRBD1|TRBV20-1
CSASVQGPNEQFF
TGCAGTGCTAGTGTACAGGGGCCCAATGAGCAGTTCTTC
>NA|TRBJ2-1|NA|TRBV3-1
CASSRHELAGTYNEQFF
TGTGCCAGCAGCCGCCACGAGTTGGCGGGAACCTACAATGAGCAGTTCTTC
>NA|TRBJ1-1|NA|TRBV1
CTSSQDGEGWNTEAFF
TGCACCAGCAGCCAAGATGGGGAGGGTTGGAACACTGAAGCTTTCTTT
>NA|TRBJ2-1|NA|TRBV11-2
CASSPRRSSYNEQFF
TGTGCCAGCAGCCCCAGACGAAGCTCCTACAATGAGCAGTTCTTC
>NA|TRBJ1-2|NA|TRBV2
CASSEERVHGYTF
TGTGCCAGCAGTGAAGAAAGGGTTCATGGCTACACCTTC
>NA|TRBJ2-7|NA|TRBV14
CASSQDYEQYF
TGTGCCAGCAGCCAGGACTACGAGCAGTACTTC
>once|TRBJ2-1|TRBD2|TRBV29-1
CSVTSGFSYNEQFF
TGCAGCGTTACTAGCGGGTTCTCCTACAATGAGCAGTTCTTC
>NA|TRBJ2-2|NA|TRBV28
CASSQGPNTGELFF
TGTGCCAGCAGTCAGGGGCCGAACACCGGGGAGCTGTTTTTT
>NA|TRBJ2-5|NA|TRBV3-1
CASSQDPGGTQYF
TGTGCCAGCAGCCAAGACCCCGGAGGGACCCAGTACTTC
>NA|TRBJ1-2|NA|TRBV9
CASSVEGGNGYTF
TGTGCCAGCAGCGTAGAAGGAGGGAATGGCTACACCTTC
>NA|TRBJ2-5|NA|TRBV30
CAWGRRSQETQYF
TGTGCCTGGGGGCGGAGGTCCCAAGAGACCCAGTACTTC
>NA|TRBJ2-7|NA|TRBV7-2
CASSLAWGEYEQYF
TGTGCCAGCAGCTTAGCGTGGGGAGAGTACGAGCAGTACTTC
>NA|TRBJ2-7|TRBD2|TRBV20-1
CSALNRTSGLYEQYF
TGCAGTGCTTTAAATCGGACTAGCGGGTTATACGAGCAGTACTTC
>NA|TRBJ1-5|TRBD1|TRBV6-2/TRBV6-3
CASSFPGQLQHF
TGTGCCAGCAGCTTCCCGGGACAGCTCCAGCATTTT
>NA|TRBJ1-1|TRBD1|TRBV12-3/TRBV12-4
CASRRRQGQNTEAFF
TGTGCCAGCAGACGCCGACAGGGCCAGAACACTGAAGCTTTCTTT
>NA|TRBJ2-3|NA|TRBV18
CASSPGTGSTDTQYF
TGTGCCAGCTCACCAGGGACTGGAAGCACAGATACGCAGTATTTT
>NA|TRBJ2-3|NA|TRBV6-6
CASSYDRGPDTQYF
TGTGCCAGCAGTTACGATCGGGGCCCAGATACGCAGTATTTT
>NA|TRBJ2-3|TRBD2|TRBV20-1
CSASGTSTTTPTDTQYF
TGCAGTGCCTCCGGGACTAGTACAACGACGCCCACAGATACGCAGTATTTT
>NA|TRBJ2-2|TRBD1|TRBV20-1
CSARDRRTGGNTGELFF
TGCAGTGCTAGAGACCGACGGACAGGGGGCAACACCGGGGAGCTGTTTTTT
>once|TRBJ1-1|NA|TRBV14
CATSGDMNTEAFF
TGTGCCACCAGTGGGGATATGAACACTGAAGCTTTCTTT
>NA|TRBJ2-3|NA|TRBV20-1
CSAAAGDTQYF
TGCAGTGCTGCGGCAGGAGATACGCAGTATTTT
>once|TRBJ2-5|NA|TRBV15
CATSRDQGKETQYF
TGTGCCACCAGCAGAGATCAGGGGAAAGAGACCCAGTACTTC
>NA|TRBJ2-1|NA|TRBV12-3/TRBV12-4
CASSPLQGGINEQFF
TGTGCCAGCAGTCCGCTCCAAGGAGGGATCAATGAGCAGTTCTTC
>NA|TRBJ1-2|NA|TRBV6-5
CASSYGRNYGYTF
TGTGCCAGCAGTTACGGACGGAACTATGGCTACACCTTC
>NA|TRBJ2-7|TRBD1|TRBV19
CASSPSGTGIYEQYF
TGTGCCAGTAGCCCGTCCGGGACAGGCATCTACGAGCAGTACTTC
>NA|TRBJ1-2|NA|TRBV5-1
CASSPGTLGEGYTF
TGCGCCAGCAGCCCCGGGACTCTTGGGGAGGGCTACACCTTC
>NA|TRBJ1-2|TRBD1|TRBV14
CASSPRTGEWYGYTF
TGTGCCAGCAGCCCCCGGACAGGTGAATGGTATGGCTACACCTTC
>NA|TRBJ2-7|TRBD2|TRBV20-1
CSASHLGGGGAYEQYF
TGCAGTGCTAGCCACCTCGGGGGGGGCGGAGCCTACGAGCAGTACTTC
>NA|TRBJ2-7|NA|TRBV24-1
CATSDFTPAFPSYEQYF
TGTGCCACCAGTGATTTTACCCCGGCCTTCCCTTCCTACGAGCAGTACTTC
>once|TRBJ1-2|NA|TRBV7-2
CASSLGQVLYGYTF
TGTGCCAGCAGCTTAGGACAAGTTCTGTATGGCTACACCTTC
>NA|TRBJ2-1|NA|TRBV9
CASSVSQRVGGEQFF
TGTGCCAGCAGCGTAAGTCAGAGAGTCGGGGGTGAGCAGTTCTTC
>NA|TRBJ2-5|TRBD2|TRBV29-1
CSVTGLAGETQYF
TGCAGCGTTACGGGACTAGCGGGAGAGACCCAGTACTTC
>NA|TRBJ2-5|NA|TRBV7-9
CASSQLGALGETQYF
TGTGCCAGCAGCCAGCTCGGTGCGCTTGGAGAGACCCAGTACTTC
>once|TRBJ2-4|NA|TRBV20-1
CSAPRDAKNIQYF
TGCAGTGCCCCCCGGGACGCCAAAAACATTCAGTACTTC
>NA|TRBJ2-5|NA|TRBV9
CASSDGPGGTQYF
TGTGCCAGCAGCGACGGACCTGGCGGGACCCAGTACTTC
>NA|TRBJ1-1|NA|TRBV18
CASSPRRERMNTEAFF
TGTGCCAGCTCACCAAGGAGGGAGAGAATGAACACTGAAGCTTTCTTT
>NA|TRBJ2-7|NA|TRBV2
CASIESRTYEQYF
TGTGCCAGCATCGAGTCCCGTACCTACGAGCAGTACTTC